The next 6 T cell receptor beta chains were all read from a single sample in a study of Ad26.COV2.S vaccination and SARS-CoV-2 variants. Produced via immunoSEQ multiplex PCR; TCRdb's table is partial and in-frame only. The top ten clones hold 2.1% of a sample with some 290,000 clones, around four fifths of them seen once. Regarding treatment: around 19 received Ad26.COV2.S at low or high dose, single or two shots; five or six received placebo; per-sample allocation not given. After the first vaccine or placebo injection, samples were drawn on day 63. The sample here was peripheral blood, taken in a trial of Ad26.COV2.S vaccine versus placebo. The receptors were sampled from a person between 18 and 65 years old who received the Ad26.COV2.S COVID-19 vaccine or a placebo.

The chain recombines TRBV5-4 with TRBJ2-2, with D unclear. Germline lookup yields CDR1 SGHNT and CDR2 YYREEE (reference sequence). The CDR3 is made up of 14 amino acids. Trimming removed 5 bases at V and 2 bases at J, with 10 bases between. In DNA form, the CDR3 reads TGTGCCAGCAGACTCGACCCAAACACCGGGGAGCTGTTTTTT. This gives the protein CASRLDPNTGELFF.

The V call is TRBV6-1, the J call TRBJ2-7; possibly TRBD1 for D (6 bases). The V gene lost 4 bases and the J gene lost 5 bases, with 21 bases spanning the gap. In germline, CDR1 is MNHNS, CDR2 SASEGT. This CDR3 contains 16 residues. The CDR3 sequence: CASSASSGQGWDEQYF. CDR3 nucleotide sequence: TGTGCCAGCAGTGCCAGCAGTGGTCAGGGGTGGGACGAGCAGTACTTC.

This clone was seen a handful of times. The J gene is TRBJ2-1, the V gene TRBV5-4; TRBD1 might be the D (6 bases). The CDR3 spans 14 residues. Germline V CDR1 and CDR2: SGHNT, YYREEE (reference sequence). V lost 3 bases and J lost 4, with 11 bases in between. The DNA for the CDR3 is TGTGCCAGCAGCTCCGGGACATTGTACAATGAGCAGTTCTTC. This translates into CASSSGTLYNEQFF.

In nucleotides, the CDR3 is TGTGCCACCAGCGGGACAGACAGCCTCAACTATGGCTACACCTTC. Amino acid sequence: CATSGTDSLNYGYTF. The chain recombines TRBV15 with TRBJ1-2, with 7 bases matching TRBD1. The CDR3 consists of 15 residues. Germline trimming cut 5 bases from V and 2 bases from J; bases unmatched to any gene: 8. CDR1 and CDR2 from the germline V gene are LNHNV and YYDKDF (reference sequence). The whole variable domain, remainder taken from reference TRBV15 and TRBJ1-2, is DAMVIQNPRYQVTQFGKPVTLSCSQTLNHNVMYWYQQKSSQAPKLLFHYYDKDFNNEADTPDNFQSRRPNTSFCFLDIRSPGLGDTAMYLCATSGTDSLNYGYTFGSGTRLTVV.

This clone is a singleton in its sample. This chain uses TRBV5-1 with TRBJ1-1, with D unresolved. The CDR3 consists of 13 residues. V lost 2 bases to trimming and J lost 1 base, with 6 bases between them. Germline-derived CDR1 and CDR2 are SGHRS and YFSETQ. The DNA of the CDR3 is TGCGCCAGCAGCTTTCCGTCGAACACTGAAGCTTTCTTT. This sequence encodes CASSFPSNTEAFF.

This clone was counted between two and nine times. The chain employs TRBV25-1 and TRBJ1-1; no firm D call. The germline V gene has CDR1 MGHDK and CDR2 SYGVNS. V dropped 4 bases and J dropped 5 bases, with 8 bases sitting between them. The CDR3 totals 12 residues. Here the CDR3 DNA reads TGTGCCAGCAGTGCGTGGGCAACTGAAGCTTTCTTT. Encoded protein: CASSAWATEAFF.